This TCR beta chain was obtained from a study of blood T cell repertoires in COVID-19. Study in general: Both acute and convalescent COVID-19 samples were obtained from the United States, Italy and Spain. The analysed material was cDNA or gDNA that came from T cells, B-cell-depleted T cells, or PBMCs.

The authors' processing: Reference gene primer amplification gave nucleated cell count estimates. This table comes from immunoSEQ multiplex PCR, and its TCRdb copy is limited to in-frame clones, with some not included. V, J and clone size were drawn from that table, and D and trimming were deduced from the DNA. The sample lists more than 80,000 clones; more than 70% were seen once. The TCR was taken from a man aged 45 to 65 with active COVID-19. Sequenced material: peripheral blood.

CDR3 sequence reads: CASSLGQGAQPQHF. The CDR3 DNA reads TGTGCCAGCAGCCTAGGACAGGGAGCTCAGCCCCAGCATTTT. V and J are TRBV5-8 and TRBJ1-5; 8 positions agree with TRBD1. CDR1 and CDR2 (germline): SGHTS, YDEGEE. The CDR3 totals 14 residues. V shed 4 bases and J 6 bases; nucleotides not matched to a gene: 6.